Below, 14 T cell receptor beta chains from the same sample are listed, as sequenced in a study of shared clonotypes between healthy human individuals. The protocol was immunoSEQ multiplex PCR, while the TCRdb copy is restricted to in-frame clones and leaves out a portion. Among some 2,000,000 clones listed, 90% to 95% were seen once. Material: naive CD4+ T cells sorted from blood. Sample subset: CD45RA+ positively selected. The receptors here all came from a man younger than 30 in good health.

This chain joins TRBV5-6 and TRBJ1-1; D is undetermined. There are 17 residues in the CDR3. Looked up from germline, CDR1 is SGHDT and CDR2 is YYEEEE. Trimming cost V 0 bases and J 0 bases, with 15 bases left between them. The CDR3 DNA follows: TGTGCCAGCAGCTTGGGAGACCCTCTGGTTATGAACACTGAAGCTTTCTTT. This gives the protein CASSLGDPLVMNTEAFF.

The chain couples TRBV7-9 to TRBJ2-7; maybe TRBD2 (5 bases). From germline, CDR1 is SEHNR and CDR2 FQNEAQ (reference sequence). Trimming removed 3 bases at V and 1 base at J, with 13 bases between. This CDR3 has 15 amino acids. CDR3 amino acids: CASSFTSALSYEQYF. CDR3 DNA sequence: TGTGCCAGCAGCTTCACTAGTGCCCTTTCCTACGAGCAGTACTTC.

The CDR3 DNA is TGTGCCTGCAGGGACCAAGCCGGCTACGAGCAGTACTTC. It yields the protein CACRDQAGYEQYF. The V and J genes are TRBV30 and TRBJ2-7; the D call may be TRBD1 or TRBD2 (5 bases each). CDR3 length: 13 amino acids. The V and J ends lost 6 bases and 3 bases respectively, with 15 bases between them. Germline CDR1 and CDR2: GTSNPN and SVGIG (reference sequence).

V usage is TRBV11-2 and J usage is TRBJ2-3; TRBD1 matches at 7 bases. With V trimmed by 7 bases and J by 2 bases, 9 bases remained unmatched. The CDR3 consists of 15 residues. CDR1 is SGHAT, CDR2 FQNNGV, per germline. As DNA, the CDR3 is TGTGCCAGCAAAGGGACAGTCTCCTTCACAGATACGCAGTATTTT. Translated: CASKGTVSFTDTQYF. The full variable domain, its missing parts supplied by reference TRBV11-2 and TRBJ2-3, is EAGVAQSPRYKIIEKRQSVAFWCNPISGHATLYWYQQILGQGPKLLIQFQNNGVVDDSQLPKDRFSAERLKGVDSTLKIQPAKLEDSAVYLCASKGTVSFTDTQYFGPGTRLTVL.

The CDR3 loop reads CASSPGGSYQPQHF. In DNA, the CDR3 is TGTGCCAGCTCACCGGGGGGGAGCTATCAGCCCCAGCATTTT. V usage is TRBV18 and J usage is TRBJ1-5, with D perhaps matching TRBD1 (5 bases). V shed 3 bases and J shed 5 bases, with 11 bases lying between them. Germline lookup yields CDR1 KGHSH and CDR2 LQKENI. The CDR3 has 14 residues.

The rearrangement joins TRBV18 to TRBJ1-5; 10 bases align to TRBD1. CDR3 size: 15 residues. V gave up 5 bases and J gave up 5 bases; unmatched junction bases: 6. From germline, CDR1 is KGHSH and CDR2 LQKENI. The CDR3 DNA reads as TGTGCCAGCTCATGGACAGGGGGATGGGATCAGCCCCAGCATTTT. Translating it yields CASSWTGGWDQPQHF.

The V gene is TRBV27, the J gene TRBJ1-5, with D uncertain. V lost 5 bases, J lost 3 bases, and 14 bases lay in between. This CDR3 comprises 15 residues. CDR1 and CDR2 (germline): MNHEY, SMNVEV (reference sequence). This CDR3 reads CASSSRVMYNQPQHF. The CDR3 nucleotides are TGTGCCAGCAGTAGCCGGGTAATGTACAATCAGCCCCAGCATTTT.

The sample holds one count of this clone. The CDR3 nucleotides are TGTGCCAGCAGCCCGCGCGACAGGGGGAGCGGCTACACCTTC. Its protein is CASSPRDRGSGYTF. The chain combines TRBV7-2 with TRBJ1-2; 9 bases match TRBD1. CDR1 and CDR2 from the germline V gene are SGHTA and FQGNSA. The CDR3 extends over 14 amino acids. V was pared by 5 bases and J by 8 bases, with 9 bases of the junction left unmatched.

On this clone: Other DNA sequences in the sample encode the same CDR3. The chain couples TRBV30 to TRBJ1-1; D is ambiguous. Germline values: CDR1 GTSNPN, CDR2 SVGIG (reference sequence). CDR3 length: 13 amino acids. V lost 5 bases and J 0 bases, leaving 10 bases between the germline ends. The CDR3 DNA reads as TGTGCCTGGCTTACAGTGCTGAACACTGAAGCTTTCTTT. Translating gives CAWLTVLNTEAFF.

This chain connects TRBV5-4 to TRBJ1-1; D unclear. The CDR3 length is 14 residues. Trimming took 0 bases from V and 5 from J, leaving 11 bases between them. Germline loops: CDR1 SGHNT, CDR2 YYREEE (reference sequence). In DNA, the CDR3 is TGTGCCAGCAGCTTGGACGGTGGTTCGACTGAAGCTTTCTTT. This sequence encodes CASSLDGGSTEAFF.

The table lists this clone with a count of one. The chain has TRBV15 and TRBJ1-5, with 7 positions matching TRBD1. The CDR3 has 14 amino acids. J gave up 2 bases and V 6 bases, and 4 bases lay outside the gene matches. In germline, CDR1 is LNHNV, CDR2 YYDKDF (reference sequence). CDR3 residues: CATRTGFGNQPQHF. The CDR3 coding sequence is TGTGCCACCAGGACAGGGTTCGGCAATCAGCCCCAGCATTTT.

CDR3 protein: CASGPTTGTSSGANVLTF. CDR3 nucleotides: TGTGCTAGTGGTCCGACGACAGGGACAAGCTCTGGGGCCAACGTCCTGACTTTC. The chain links TRBV12-5 to TRBJ2-6; 7 bases align to TRBD1. The J segment lost 0 bases and the V segment lost 5 bases, leaving 10 bases of the junction unmatched. Germline V gene lookup returns CDR1 LGHNT and CDR2 FRNRAP. The CDR3 runs 18 residues.

V and J are TRBV18 and TRBJ2-2; 11 bases are a match to TRBD2. V lost 6 bases and J lost 3; bases outside the gene matches: 18. Germline CDR1 reads KGHSH; CDR2 reads LQKENI. The CDR3 contains 20 residues. This CDR3 is CASSAPSTSGGPRYTGELFF. The CDR3 nucleotides read TGTGCCAGCTCCGCACCGTCCACTAGCGGGGGCCCGAGGTACACCGGGGAGCTGTTTTTT.

The V and J genes are TRBV2 and TRBJ2-5; 15 bases align to TRBD2. Per germline, CDR1 SNHLY and CDR2 FYNNEI. The CDR3 is 15 residues long. Losses at the gene ends were 8 bases for V and 5 bases for J; bases not matched to a gene: 6. In DNA form, the CDR3 reads TGTGCCAGCTTATGGACTAGCGGGAGGGCCGAGACCCAGTACTTC. Residues: CASLWTSGRAETQYF.